This TCR beta chain appears in the sequencing data of a study of metastatic and nonmetastatic thyroid tumors. Study findings and constraints: In both blood and tumor samples, TCR beta diversity was reported significantly higher for malignant than benign nodules.

Prior to thyroid surgery, none of the patients had received any treatment. Original processing methods: The authors used CDR3 differences across clinicopathological groups to build a distant-metastasis classifier for papillary thyroid cancer. MiXCR reprocessed the PCR reads for TCRdb. These V and J calls rely on TCRdb rather than the paper's analysis. The sample includes 20,000 to 25,000 clones, roughly 10% of them seen just once. By share, this clone ranks as medium-sized. Its antigen is as yet unknown. V lost 5 bases, J lost 7 bases, and 5 bases stayed unmatched. This CDR3 contains 14 residues. The germline V gene has CDR1 MNHNS and CDR2 SASEGT.

This receptor was taken from a female donor with papillary thyroid cancer or a benign thyroid nodule (not recorded which). Some clones in this sample may be carry-over from other donors' samples. Sequenced input: blood. The chain employs TRBV6-1 and TRBJ1-6; 7 bases are a match to TRBD1. The CDR3 region is CASSPGTENSPLHF. CDR3 in DNA: TGTGCCAGCAGTCCCGGGACAGAAAATTCACCCCTCCACTTT.